This TCR beta chain stems from a study of blood T cells in healthy people across ages. The authors ran a second PCR of about 7 to 11 cycles using a sample-barcoded 5' primer and a J-beta primer mix. Each cDNA molecule received a tag from a template-switch adaptor that had 12 random nucleotides. TCRdb called the 5' RACE reads again in MiXCR, with one record for every CDR3 protein. The sample includes a few hundred thousand distinct CDR3 sequences, 27% seen only once; the top ten take roughly 20%. The CDR3 runs to 15 residues. V lost 6 bases, J lost 3 bases, and 7 bases stayed unmatched. The sample providers were healthy Caucasian people from Russia, aged about 6 to 95.

This clonotype originated in a woman aged 70 to 79 in good health. The chain joins TRBV12-3 or TRBV12-4 to TRBJ2-5, with TRBD2 matching 10 bases. The specimen was blood. CDR3 coding DNA: TGTGCCAGCAGCCCAGGGCTAGCGGGGGAAGAGACCCAGTACTTC. Its translation is CASSPGLAGEETQYF.